The 27 T cell receptor beta chains below come from one sample, sequenced in a study of T cells in Graves' hyperthyroidism and ophthalmopathy. Regions amplified from RNA transcripts were the TCR beta CDR3 regions. Carried out on the TCR CDR3, a first-round RT-PCR used the HTBI primer set. TCRdb analysed the multiplex PCR reads with MiXCR anew, one entry per CDR3 protein. This sample has approximately 410,000 distinct CDR3 sequences, with 14% to 15% found just once. Sequences were obtained from blood. The receptors derive from a man in his late teens or twenties with Graves' ophthalmopathy.

Note on this clonotype: One base away lies a much larger clone, so this may be a sequencing read error. This chain uses TRBV7-2 with TRBJ2-7; TRBD2 matches at 9 bases. The V segment lost 5 bases and the J segment 4 bases; nucleotides outside the gene matches: 9. Germline V gene lookup returns CDR1 SGHTA and CDR2 FQGNSA. The CDR3 loop spans 15 amino acids. The CDR3 reads CASSKTSGGTYEQYF. The DNA for the CDR3 is TGTGCCAGCAGCAAAACAAGCGGGGGGACATACGAGCAGTACTTC.

There are many counts of this clonotype. The chain uses TRBV11-2 and TRBJ2-5; 9 bases fit TRBD2. The CDR3 runs 16 residues. Germline V gives CDR1 SGHAT, CDR2 FQNNGV. Trimming cost V 1 base and J 4 bases; bases outside gene matches: 7. DNA for the CDR3: TGTGCCAGCAGCTTAGGGGTGGCGGGGGGGCGAGAGACCCAGTACTTC. Translated, it gives CASSLGVAGGRETQYF.

This clonotype was counted ten times or more. J is TRBJ1-2 and V is TRBV12-3 or TRBV12-4; tentatively, D is TRBD1 (6 bases). Trimming cost V 6 bases and J 8 bases, with 25 bases left between them. This CDR3 is 16 amino acids long. The CDR3 protein is CASRVYLIGGGEGYTF. CDR3 nucleotides: TGTGCCAGCAGAGTTTATCTTATAGGGGGAGGAGAGGGCTACACCTTC.

Many counts were recorded for this clonotype. V usage is TRBV12-3 or TRBV12-4 and J usage is TRBJ2-7, with TRBD1 identical over 7 bases. The CDR3 consists of 15 residues. The ends lost 5 bases at V and 4 bases at J; junction bases unmatched: 11. The CDR3 DNA follows: TGTGCCAGCAGTCCAGATGGGACAGCCGATTACGAGCAGTACTTC. Amino acid sequence: CASSPDGTADYEQYF.

This clonotype was counted a few times. The CDR3 sequence: CASSIGLSGRALDEQFF. The CDR3 DNA reads TGTGCCAGTAGTATAGGCCTAAGCGGGAGGGCCTTGGATGAGCAGTTCTTC. The chain is built from TRBV19 and TRBJ2-1; 10 bases are a match to TRBD2. Trimming at V came to 1 base and at J to 8 bases, leaving 11 bases not matched to a gene. The germline V gene encodes CDR1 LNHDA and CDR2 SQIVND (reference sequence). The CDR3 has 17 amino acids.

This clonotype came up many times. The chain uses TRBV20-1 and TRBJ1-6; 7 bases agree with TRBD1. In germline, CDR1 is DFQATT, CDR2 SNEGSKA (reference sequence). This CDR3 is 15 amino acids long. J gave up 6 bases and V 5 bases, and 10 bases lay outside the gene matches. In DNA, the CDR3 is TGCAGTGCTCTACGGACAGGAGGAGGTAATTCACCCCTCCACTTT. Residues: CSALRTGGGNSPLHF.

This clonotype appeared many times. The chain carries TRBV11-2 and TRBJ2-1; TRBD1 is a possible D gene (5 bases). The CDR3 runs 15 residues. V lost 5 bases, J lost 4 bases, and 15 bases lay in between. Germline CDR1 is SGHAT and CDR2 is FQNNGV. The CDR3 DNA sequence: TGTGCCAGCAGCCCTGGGCAGGGTGGTTACAATGAGCAGTTCTTC. Protein sequence: CASSPGQGGYNEQFF.

This clonotype was observed many times. V and J are TRBV7-9 and TRBJ2-3, with 11 nucleotides matching TRBD1. Germline CDR1 and CDR2: SEHNR and FQNEAQ (reference sequence). With 5 bases clipped from V and 6 bases from J, the junction kept 10 bases outside the gene matches. This CDR3 is built from 16 residues. Written as DNA, the CDR3 is TGTGCCAGCAGCCTATTGACCGGACAGGGGGCTGATACGCAGTATTTT. Translating gives CASSLLTGQGADTQYF.

At least ten counts were recorded for this clonotype. As DNA, the CDR3 is TGTGCCAGTACACCGGGACTAGCTCTAACAGATACGCAGTATTTT. Protein sequence: CASTPGLALTDTQYF. This chain joins TRBV9 and TRBJ2-3; TRBD2 matches 9 bases. There are 15 residues in the CDR3. Germline V gene lookup returns CDR1 SGDLS and CDR2 YYNGEE. V was pared by 8 bases and J by 3 bases, with 10 bases of the junction left unmatched.

The table lists this clonotype with many counts. The rearrangement joins TRBV24-1 to TRBJ2-2; TRBD1 matches at 9 bases. Germline V lookup: CDR1 KGHDR, CDR2 SFDVKD. J lost 3 bases, V lost 12 bases, and 10 bases had no gene match. CDR3 size: 15 residues. For the CDR3, the DNA is TGTGCCGCCACCACAGGGGGCATTGACACCGGGGAGCTGTTTTTT. Its protein is CAATTGGIDTGELFF.

This sequence joins TRBV7-9 and TRBJ2-7; a possible D gene is TRBD2 (5 bases). Trimming left V 5 bases short and J 12 bases short, with 17 bases between. This CDR3 comprises 12 residues. Per the germline V gene, CDR1 is SEHNR and CDR2 is FQNEAQ (reference sequence). CDR3 DNA sequence: TGTGCCAGCAGCCGGACTTCCCCCGTAGCGTACTTC. Protein product: CASSRTSPVAYF. The full variable domain, its missing parts supplied by reference TRBV7-9 and TRBJ2-7, is DTGVSQNPRHKITKRGQNVTFRCDPISEHNRLYWYRQTLGQGPEFLTYFQNEAQLEKSRLLSDRFSAERPKGSFSTLEIQRTEQGDSAMYLCASSRTSPVAYFGPGTRLTVT.

A few counts support this clonotype. This chain connects TRBV7-6 to TRBJ2-2, with a possible D match to TRBD2 (6 bases). Trimming removed 1 base at V and 0 bases at J, with 15 bases between. The CDR3 sequence is 18 residues long. CDR1 is SGHVS, CDR2 FNYEAQ, per germline. The CDR3 is CASSLGILGGANTGELFF. The CDR3, as DNA: TGTGCCAGCAGCTTAGGGATATTGGGAGGCGCGAACACCGGGGAGCTGTTTTTT.

The J gene is TRBJ2-2, the V gene TRBV27; D might be TRBD1 (6 bases). V was pared by 10 bases and J by 2 bases, with 14 bases between. Per the germline V gene, CDR1 is MNHEY and CDR2 is SMNVEV (reference sequence). The CDR3 totals 14 residues. Here the CDR3 reads CATQRGFNTGELFF. In DNA, the CDR3 is TGTGCCACCCAAAGGGGGTTCAACACCGGGGAGCTGTTTTTT.

Remarks on this clonotype: This could be a read error, since a much larger clone is one nucleotide away. V gene TRBV6-2 or TRBV6-3 combines with J gene TRBJ2-7, with D perhaps being TRBD1 or TRBD2 (6 bases each). Trimming took off 0 bases at V and 5 bases at J, with 14 bases between the two ends. CDR3 length equals 15 residues. The germline V gene has CDR1 MNHEY and CDR2 SVGEGT. CDR3 bases: TGTGCCAGCAGTTACTCGACGGGGGCTTACCACGAGCAGTACTTC. It yields the protein CASSYSTGAYHEQYF.

The chain combines TRBV27 with TRBJ2-5; TRBD1 might be the D (5 bases). Per the germline V gene, CDR1 is MNHEY and CDR2 is SMNVEV (reference sequence). This CDR3 is built from 12 residues. The V end was cut by 11 bases, the J end by 7 bases, with 17 bases between. The CDR3 region is CASSTVGRTQYF. CDR3 DNA sequence: TGTGCCTCCTCGACAGTCGGCCGGACCCAGTACTTC.

This clonotype turned up a few times. The chain links TRBV5-1 to TRBJ2-2; TRBD1 is a possible D gene (6 bases). Trimming pared 7 bases from V and 3 bases from J, leaving 10 bases between. The germline V gene encodes CDR1 SGHRS and CDR2 YFSETQ. The CDR3 spans 13 residues. DNA of the CDR3: TGCGCCAGCCTGGGACAAGACACCGGGGAGCTGTTTTTT. It yields the protein CASLGQDTGELFF.

This clonotype was counted a single time. Just one base apart from a much larger clone, this may be a read error. V usage is TRBV30 and J usage is TRBJ2-7; possible D gene TRBD2, 5 bases. The V end lost 7 bases, the J end lost 5 bases, and 18 bases lay between the germline ends. Germline CDR1 GTSNPN, CDR2 SVGIG (reference sequence). The length of the CDR3 is 13 residues. CDR3 nucleotide sequence: TGTGCCTTAGAAAGGAGGCTGGTGAACGAGCAGTACTTC. This translates into CALERRLVNEQYF.

Ten or more counts support this clonotype. This chain connects TRBV20-1 to TRBJ2-3, with D perhaps matching TRBD2 (6 bases). Germline CDR1 DFQATT, CDR2 SNEGSKA (reference sequence). The CDR3 loop spans 15 amino acids. The V and J ends lost 6 bases and 0 bases respectively, with 16 bases between them. The CDR3 nucleotides are TGCAGTGCCCCCCCAGCGGGCCTTAGCACAGATACGCAGTATTTT. It encodes CSAPPAGLSTDTQYF.

This clonotype was observed at least ten times. The chain is built from TRBV6-1 and TRBJ1-1; possible D gene TRBD1, 5 bases. Germline assignment: CDR1 MNHNS and CDR2 SASEGT. This CDR3 comprises 12 residues. Trimming removed 8 bases from V and 6 bases from J, with 13 bases in between. The CDR3: CASGGGIAEAFF. The CDR3 DNA sequence: TGTGCCAGCGGGGGGGGGATCGCTGAAGCTTTCTTT.

This clonotype was seen repeatedly, ten times or more. The V call is TRBV6-2 or TRBV6-3, the J call TRBJ2-7; D ambiguous. The V end was cut by 6 bases, the J end by 5 bases, with 11 bases between. Germline values: CDR1 MNHEY, CDR2 SVGEGT. The CDR3 has 12 amino acids. As DNA, the CDR3 is TGTGCCAGCAGCCCGGTGGGCAACGAGCAGTACTTC. The encoded protein is CASSPVGNEQYF.

The J gene is TRBJ2-7, the V gene TRBV2, with D possibly matching TRBD1 (5 bases). This CDR3 contains 15 residues. Germline lookup yields CDR1 SNHLY and CDR2 FYNNEI. Trimming cost V 7 bases and J 1 base, with 17 bases left between them. CDR3 sequence: CASNSQGLGSYEQYF. Here the CDR3 DNA reads TGTGCCAGCAATTCCCAGGGTCTAGGGTCCTACGAGCAGTACTTC.

This clonotype occurred many times. V and J are TRBV12-3 or TRBV12-4 and TRBJ2-2; TRBD1 is a possible D gene (6 bases). V shed 3 bases and J shed 6 bases, with 8 bases lying between them. This CDR3 region has 13 residues. This CDR3 reads CASSLTGPGELFF. DNA for the CDR3: TGTGCCAGCAGTTTGACAGGCCCCGGGGAGCTGTTTTTT.

At least ten counts were recorded for this clonotype. This chain connects TRBV11-3 to TRBJ2-1, with TRBD2 matching over 10 bases. This CDR3 contains 15 residues. V was pared by 5 bases and J by 2 bases, with 3 bases of the junction left unmatched. The germline CDR1 and CDR2 sequences are SGHNT and YENEEA. The CDR3 DNA is TGTGCCAGCAGCGAAGCGGGGGGGCCCTACAATGAGCAGTTCTTC. It codes for CASSEAGGPYNEQFF.

Ten or more counts support this clonotype. This rearrangement joins TRBV20-1 to TRBJ2-2, with D hard to call. Looked up from germline, CDR1 is DFQATT and CDR2 is SNEGSKA (reference sequence). The CDR3 loop spans 14 amino acids. Trimming left V 5 bases short and J 2 bases short, with 12 bases between. In nucleotides, the CDR3 is TGCAGTGCTCCACCGGACGGAAACACCGGGGAGCTGTTTTTT. Translated: CSAPPDGNTGELFF.

This clonotype was seen at least ten times. The chain links TRBV5-1 to TRBJ1-1; 9 nucleotides line up with TRBD1. V lost 4 bases and J lost 3; bases outside the gene matches: 1. The germline V gene has CDR1 SGHRS and CDR2 YFSETQ. CDR3 length: 13 amino acids. CDR3 in amino acids: CASSRTGDTEAFF. The CDR3 DNA follows: TGCGCCAGCAGCAGGACAGGGGACACTGAAGCTTTCTTT. Full variable domain (outside the CDR3, taken from reference TRBV5-1 and TRBJ1-1): KAGVTQTPRYLIKTRGQQVTLSCSPISGHRSVSWYQQTPGQGLQFLFEYFSETQRNKGNFPGRFSGRQFSNSRSEMNVSTLELGDSALYLCASSRTGDTEAFFGQGTRLTVV.

Note on this clonotype: Being one base from a much bigger clone, this may be a read error. V is TRBV24-1 and J is TRBJ2-5; TRBD1 aligns across 8 bases. V shed 3 bases and J 7 bases; nucleotides not matched to a gene: 9. The germline CDR1 and CDR2 sequences are KGHDR and SFDVKD. This CDR3 is built from 15 residues. The CDR3, as DNA: TGTGCCACCAGTGATCTGAGGGGTGACAGGGGGACCCAGTACTTC. Protein: CATSDLRGDRGTQYF.

This clonotype came up many times. The V and J genes are TRBV6-6 and TRBJ2-1; 10 bases map to TRBD2. This CDR3 region has 16 residues. CDR1 is MNHNY, CDR2 SVGAGI, per germline (reference sequence). The V and J ends lost 2 bases and 3 bases, in that order; junction bases with no gene match: 4. The CDR3 region has the DNA TGTGCCAGCAGTTACCCGACTAGCGGGTTCTACAATGAGCAGTTCTTC. This gives the protein CASSYPTSGFYNEQFF.